Sequencing of this T cell receptor (beta chain) was carried out in a study of blood T cell repertoires in COVID-19. Repertoires were generated with immunoSEQ multiplex PCR, while TCRdb's copy carries only in-frame clones and drops some. The table includes around 100,000 clones, 80% to 90% detected once. Germline V gene lookup returns CDR1 MNHNS and CDR2 SASEGT. CDR3 size: 16 residues. The ends lost 4 bases at V and 0 bases at J; junction bases unmatched: 6. Those who participated ranged in age from about 18 to 89 years and resided in some 24 US areas. Participants had their cohort set by participant-reported clinical history.

The sequencing sample was made of PBMCs or T cells enriched from blood (not recorded which). The TCR was taken from a woman in her forties or fifties who had recovered from COVID-19. This chain uses TRBV6-1 with TRBJ1-5; TRBD1 agrees at 7 bases. The CDR3 sequence is CASSVSQGLSNQPQHF. DNA of the CDR3: TGTGCCAGCAGTGTTTCACAGGGGCTTAGCAATCAGCCCCAGCATTTT.